This T cell receptor beta chain was sequenced for a study of T cells in tumors after PD-1 blockade (dated by TCRdb to between 2019 and 2020). For the study in its entirety: Prior checkpoint blockade, systemic immunosuppressant use, and recent radiotherapy or other anti-cancer therapy within 4 weeks were grounds for patient exclusion. Treatment consisted of either cemiplimab 350 mg every 2 weeks or pembrolizumab 200 mg every 3 weeks. While on anti-PD-1 treatment, some of the patients also continued taking daily vismodegib 150 mg. An average of roughly 25,000 TCR templates (range about 554-99,264) and approximately 6,500 unique clonotypes was obtained for tumor samples, roughly 20-fold deeper than single-cell TCR sequencing. The study performed paired single-cell RNA and TCR sequencing on site-matched tumors from BCC or SCC patients before and after anti-PD-1 therapy. Clinical response was assessed using RECIST version 1.1. The investigation overall reported the following: Exhausted CD8+ clones expanded after therapy were found to be mostly novel clonotypes undetected pre-treatment, suggesting clonal replacement rather than reinvigoration of pre-existing clones. Clonal replacement appeared only between pre- and post-treatment samples, not between two pre-treatment samples, arguing against biopsy timing or location artifacts. About 41% of tumor TCR clonotypes were detected in blood, and some novel exhausted tumor clones were observed in pre-treatment blood, which was taken as suggesting peripheral recruitment. The source of novel T cell clones was not identified and could include lymphoid organs or rare unexpanded clones within the tumor or its periphery.

From the cysteine through the phenylalanine, the CDR3 covers 14 amino acids. Of the read, only the CDR3 DNA is kept; its 42 bases are in frame from base 1. Looking up the germline V gene (reference sequence) yields CDR1 SEHNR and CDR2 FQNEAQ. Trimming takes 2 bases from V and 6 bases from J, and the germline ends sit 10 bases apart. As to this clone: It has no known antigen specificity. The sample holds no much larger clone one base away, and base qualities are not on file.

Deep TCRbeta sequencing was performed with the immunoSEQ platform. Per the original workflow: For further analysis, only productive rearrangements were exported out of the immunoSEQ Analyzer. A two-sided binomial test with a Bonferroni-corrected P below 0.01 was used to call clones that significantly expanded or contracted between timepoints. T cell phenotypes were assigned to bulk TCRbeta clonotypes by matching to single-cell RNA+TCR-seq clones sharing the same TCRbeta sequence. Clone enrichment in tumor was calculated as tumor frequency divided by PBMC frequency from bulk TCR sequencing. TCRs were sorted with GLIPH into specificity groups, meaning clusters of distinct TCRs that share CDR3 motifs and likely recognize common antigens. The clones in this table, taken by TCRdb from immuneACCESS, are in-frame only. Not every clone is retained; where verified, under half of the shortfall comes from an unresolved V gene, and the cause of the rest is unknown. V, J and clone size were drawn from that table, and D and trimming were deduced from the DNA. The sample table shows several thousand clones, and 60% to 80% are seen once. In total, the top ten clones hold 8.9% of the sample.

The intended sense of this specimen's time point label: after anti-PD-1 therapy. The tumor biopsies were site-matched, meaning the biopsies were taken from the same primary tumor before and after PD-1 blockade. For bulk TCRbeta sequencing, genomic DNA was extracted from tumor biopsies or peripheral blood, and input amounts ranged from roughly 550 ng to 6,004 ng. Bulk TCRbeta sequencing was performed on remaining biopsy material to increase sensitivity for rare clonotypes compared with single-cell TCR sequencing. Every patient had histologically proven advanced or metastatic basal or squamous cell carcinoma and was a poor candidate for surgical resection. Of the 11 patients making up the basal cell carcinoma cohort, seven or eight underwent bulk tumor TCR sequencing. Fresh biopsies were taken from the primary tumor site, and part of the biopsy material was kept in RNAlater for exome and bulk TCR sequencing.

The material was tumor tissue, obtained after anti-PD-1 treatment. The clonotype originates from a human donor with basal cell carcinoma. The chain links TRBV7-9 with TRBJ1-4; TRBD1 is a possible D gene, resting on 5 matching bases. Read as DNA, the sequence is TGTGCCAGCAGCTTATCCGGGGCGGATGAAAAACTGTTTTTT. Its product reads: CASSLSGADEKLFF.